This is a list of T cell receptor beta chains from one sample in a study of blood T cell repertoires in COVID-19. Profiled with immunoSEQ multiplex PCR; TCRdb holds only in-frame clones, not every one. The table includes more than 350,000 clones, about 86% detected once. The sample was PBMCs or T cells enriched from blood (not recorded which). These receptors came from a woman between 50 and 59 years old who had recovered from COVID-19. The conserved cysteine and the conserved F or W are not part of the CDR3 here. The order of the fields is D gene, J gene, V gene, CDR3 protein. The D gene is left open where the match is weak.

NA,TRBJ1-5,TRBV19,ASGRDYRNQPQH
TRBD1,TRBJ1-4,TRBV9,ASSTRTGFGEKLF
NA,TRBJ1-1,TRBV9,ASSVGGRKDTEAF
NA,TRBJ1-1,TRBV15,ATSTGPTEAF
TRBD1,TRBJ2-5,TRBV18,ATTSGTGRETQY
NA,TRBJ1-1,TRBV16,ASSQSRRGRTEAF
TRBD2,TRBJ2-7,TRBV7-9,ASSLDIGQGGDEQY
NA,TRBJ2-7,TRBV21-1,ATKDSYEQY
NA,TRBJ1-2,TRBV6-5,ASSYSSGVPPF
TRBD1,TRBJ2-5,TRBV24-1,ATSDPPTRTGAGTQY
TRBD1,TRBJ1-5,TRBV6-2/TRBV6-3,ASSRSAGTGGEPQH
TRBD2,TRBJ2-2,TRBV3-1/TRBV3-2,ASSPRAGGKSGELF
TRBD1,TRBJ2-5,TRBV4-3,ASSQNMAGGETQY
NA,TRBJ1-5,TRBV4-3,ASSQGQGGQPQH